Presented here are 32 T cell receptor beta chains from one specimen sequenced in a study of T cells in Graves' hyperthyroidism and ophthalmopathy. TCR beta CDR3 sequences were amplified from RNA transcripts. Using the HTBI primer set, a first-round RT-PCR was run on the TCR CDR3. TCRdb reanalysed the multiplex PCR reads using MiXCR and keeps one entry per CDR3 protein. This sample carries 380,000 or so distinct CDR3 sequences, about 18% of them seen once, and the ten largest clones take about 4%. The sequencing sample was made of blood. The source is a young woman with Graves' hyperthyroidism.

This clonotype was seen ten or more times. This chain joins TRBV7-8 and TRBJ2-7; D is ambiguous. The CDR3 runs 15 residues. The germline CDR1 and CDR2 sequences are SGHVS and FQNEAQ. Trimming shortened V by 1 base and J by 1 base, and 11 bases separated the two germline ends. As DNA, the CDR3 is TGTGCCAGCAGCTTAGGGTTCCTAGATTCCTACGAGCAGTACTTC. Encoded protein: CASSLGFLDSYEQYF.

This clonotype was seen ten or more times. The V and J genes are TRBV12-3 or TRBV12-4 and TRBJ2-7, with no clear D. CDR3 length: 11 amino acids. The V and J ends lost 6 bases and 7 bases respectively, with 10 bases between them. The CDR3 is CASSYLGEQYF. CDR3 in DNA: TGTGCCAGCAGCTATCTAGGGGAGCAGTACTTC.

This clonotype has at least ten counts. The rearrangement links TRBV7-9 to TRBJ1-2, with D uncertain. There are 13 residues in the CDR3. The V end was cut by 1 base, the J end by 7 bases, with 10 bases between. In germline, CDR1 is SEHNR, CDR2 FQNEAQ (reference sequence). The CDR3 sequence is CASSLVMGTGYTF. The CDR3 DNA reads as TGTGCCAGCAGCTTAGTGATGGGTACTGGCTACACCTTC.

This chain links TRBV19 with TRBJ1-1, with TRBD1 matching 9 bases. The CDR3 is 17 amino acids. After removal of 5 bases from V and 0 bases from J, the junction contained 10 bases not matched to a gene. Germline V CDR1 and CDR2: LNHDA, SQIVND (reference sequence). The CDR3 DNA follows: TGTGCCAGTAGTTCCGACAGGGGGTACTCCGTGAACACTGAAGCTTTCTTT. Its protein is CASSSDRGYSVNTEAFF.

This clonotype was counted only a few times. This chain joins TRBV7-9 and TRBJ2-7; no clear D. This CDR3 contains 14 residues. Germline V gene lookup returns CDR1 SEHNR and CDR2 FQNEAQ (reference sequence). Between the trimmed V and J ends, which lost 1 base and 2 bases, there was a span of 9 bases. This CDR3 reads CASSLGAVTYEQYF. For the CDR3, the DNA is TGTGCCAGCAGCTTAGGCGCAGTAACCTACGAGCAGTACTTC.

The chain is built from TRBV28 and TRBJ2-5; D possibly corresponds to TRBD1 (5 bases). The CDR3 consists of 14 residues. Per the germline V gene, CDR1 is MDHEN and CDR2 is SYDVKM. V was clipped by 6 bases and J by 1 base, with 12 bases between them. The CDR3 DNA is TGTGCCAGCAGGGGGCAAAAATTCCAAGAGACCCAGTACTTC. It specifies CASRGQKFQETQYF.

The CDR3 region has the DNA TGTGCCAGCAGCTTAGGAGGAGGGCCCTCCTTAAACACTGAAGCTTTCTTT. It specifies CASSLGGGPSLNTEAFF. V is TRBV7-8 and J is TRBJ1-1; D call uncertain. V was clipped by 1 base and J by 2 bases, with 17 bases between them. CDR1 and CDR2 (germline): SGHVS, FQNEAQ. There are 17 residues in the CDR3.

This clonotype was detected many times. The J gene is TRBJ1-3, the V gene TRBV12-3 or TRBV12-4; possible D gene TRBD1, 5 bases. The CDR3 totals 13 residues. V was clipped by 3 bases and J by 8 bases, with 11 bases between them. CDR3 bases: TGTGCCAGCAGTTTTGAATGGGGGGACACCATATATTTT. Protein sequence: CASSFEWGDTIYF.

This clonotype has ten or more counts. This CDR3 reads CASSLWGRSAGYTF. The CDR3 coding sequence is TGTGCCAGCAGCCTTTGGGGGCGTAGCGCTGGCTACACCTTC. The chain recombines TRBV7-8 with TRBJ1-2; D is possibly TRBD1 (6 bases). The CDR3 loop spans 14 amino acids. Trimming removed 5 bases at V and 7 bases at J, with 17 bases between. CDR1 and CDR2 (germline): SGHVS, FQNEAQ.

Ten or more counts support this clonotype. V is TRBV6-1 and J is TRBJ2-7, with no clear D. Germline CDR1 reads MNHNS; CDR2 reads SASEGT. Trimming removed 7 bases from V and 7 bases from J, with 26 bases in between. The CDR3 is made up of 16 amino acids. The CDR3 is CASNRVAPPRPWEQYF. The DNA for the CDR3 is TGTGCCAGCAATAGAGTGGCCCCACCCAGGCCGTGGGAGCAGTACTTC.

This clonotype was counted many times. The DNA of the CDR3 is TGTGCCAGCAGTTTATTGTTGGAGACCCAGTACTTC. It is translated as CASSLLLETQYF. The V call is TRBV12-3 or TRBV12-4, the J call TRBJ2-5; D gene unclear. This CDR3 comprises 12 residues. The V gene lost 2 bases and the J gene lost 5 bases, with 6 bases spanning the gap.

This clonotype was counted ten times or more. The rearrangement joins TRBV15 to TRBJ1-2; D is uncertain. CDR3 length equals 14 residues. Trimming pared 7 bases from V and 2 bases from J, leaving 14 bases between. Germline lookup yields CDR1 LNHNV and CDR2 YYDKDF (reference sequence). The CDR3 DNA sequence: TGTGCCACCAATTGGGCAGCAACCAACTATGGCTACACCTTC. This sequence encodes CATNWAATNYGYTF. Full variable domain (rest looked up from reference TRBV15 and TRBJ1-2): DAMVIQNPRYQVTQFGKPVTLSCSQTLNHNVMYWYQQKSSQAPKLLFHYYDKDFNNEADTPDNFQSRRPNTSFCFLDIRSPGLGDTAMYLCATNWAATNYGYTFGSGTRLTVV.

This clonotype was found many times. V and J are TRBV5-5 and TRBJ1-1, with TRBD1 matching over 8 bases. The J segment lost 0 bases and the V segment lost 4 bases, leaving 5 bases of the junction unmatched. The CDR3 totals 15 residues. Per the germline V gene, CDR1 is SGHKS and CDR2 is YYEKEE (reference sequence). DNA of the CDR3: TGTGCCAGCAGCCGGGGACAGGCATTGAACACTGAAGCTTTCTTT. This codes for CASSRGQALNTEAFF.

This clonotype was counted many times. The CDR3 DNA reads TGTGCCAGCAGTTTCCTGACAGGTTACCTCTACGAGCAGTACTTC. Its protein product is CASSFLTGYLYEQYF. The V gene is TRBV28, the J gene TRBJ2-7; D perhaps matches TRBD1 (6 bases). V lost 3 bases to trimming and J lost 3 bases, with 15 bases between them. The CDR3 extends over 15 amino acids. Germline values: CDR1 MDHEN, CDR2 SYDVKM.

Ten or more counts support this clonotype. The chain uses TRBV7-9 and TRBJ2-7; possible D gene TRBD2, 6 bases. There are 14 residues in the CDR3. V shed 2 bases and J shed 2 bases, with 10 bases lying between them. Looked up from germline, CDR1 is SEHNR and CDR2 is FQNEAQ (reference sequence). The CDR3: CASSLSGTAYEQYF. CDR3 DNA: TGTGCCAGCAGCTTATCTGGGACTGCCTACGAGCAGTACTTC.

The genes are TRBV27 and TRBJ1-1; D possibly corresponds to TRBD1 (5 bases). The CDR3 length is 14 residues. Germline V gene data show CDR1 as MNHEY and CDR2 as SMNVEV (reference sequence). Deletions cut 0 bases from V and 6 bases from J, with 11 bases between. The CDR3: CASSLSWDDAEAFF. CDR3 DNA: TGTGCCAGCAGTTTATCGTGGGACGATGCTGAAGCTTTCTTT.

Many counts were recorded for this clonotype. The chain combines TRBV6-1 with TRBJ1-3; no reliable D call. The germline V and J ends were trimmed by 6 bases and 2 bases, with 17 bases remaining between them. Germline CDR1 and CDR2: MNHNS and SASEGT. CDR3 length: 16 amino acids. The DNA of the CDR3 is TGTGCCAGCAGCCCTCTCGGGGTTCTCCCTGGAAACACCATATATTTT. This translates into CASSPLGVLPGNTIYF.

The table lists this clonotype with a count of one. V and J are TRBV29-1 and TRBJ2-7; TRBD1 aligns across 9 bases. The length of the CDR3 is 14 residues. Trimming cost V 2 bases and J 3 bases; bases outside gene matches: 5. In germline, CDR1 is SQVTM, CDR2 ANQGSEA. DNA for the CDR3: TGCAGCGTTGAAATATCGACAGGGGGCTACGAGCAGTACTTC. This codes for CSVEISTGGYEQYF.

This clonotype was recorded at least ten times. The genes are TRBV4-2 and TRBJ2-3; 8 bases match TRBD2. V was pared by 2 bases and J by 4 bases, with 5 bases of the junction left unmatched. The V gene's germline CDR1 is LGHNA and CDR2 YNFKEQ. This CDR3 spans 15 amino acids. The CDR3 bases are TGTGCCAGCAGCCAACCGGGACTAGTGTCAGATACGCAGTATTTT. This translates into CASSQPGLVSDTQYF.

As to this clonotype: A much larger clone lies one base from this, so it may be a read error. This CDR3 reads CASSAGTAAIYGYTF. The CDR3 nucleotides are TGCGCCAGCAGCGCAGGGACAGCCGCTATTTATGGCTACACCTTC. The chain combines TRBV5-1 with TRBJ1-2, with 7 nucleotides matching TRBD1. The V gene end was trimmed by 4 bases and the J gene end by 5 bases; junction bases not matched to a gene: 11. Germline lookup yields CDR1 SGHRS and CDR2 YFSETQ. The CDR3 loop spans 15 amino acids. The full variable domain, rest sourced from reference TRBV5-1 and TRBJ1-2, is KAGVTQTPRYLIKTRGQQVTLSCSPISGHRSVSWYQQTPGQGLQFLFEYFSETQRNKGNFPGRFSGRQFSNSRSEMNVSTLELGDSALYLCASSAGTAAIYGYTFGSGTRLTVV.

This clonotype was observed many times. This chain uses TRBV6-5 with TRBJ2-7; D possibly corresponds to TRBD2 (6 bases). The CDR3 runs 15 residues. Germline V gene data show CDR1 as MNHEY and CDR2 as SVGAGI. With 2 bases removed from V and 6 bases from J, the gap between germline ends came to 17 bases. The CDR3 coding sequence is TGTGCCAGCAGTTACCTGGGGGGACTTGTATTCGAGCAGTACTTC. This gives the protein CASSYLGGLVFEQYF.

This clonotype was seen ten or more times. V and J are TRBV9 and TRBJ2-7; D remains unclear. Per the germline V gene, CDR1 is SGDLS and CDR2 is YYNGEE. V was cut by 3 bases and J by 3 bases, with 16 bases left in between. There are 15 residues in the CDR3. This chain's CDR3 is CASSGPHNGDYEQYF. The DNA of the CDR3 is TGTGCCAGCAGCGGCCCTCACAACGGCGACTACGAGCAGTACTTC.

Many counts were recorded for this clonotype. This sequence joins TRBV20-1 and TRBJ2-5, with 7 nucleotides matching TRBD1. Trimming removed 3 bases from V and 5 bases from J; junction bases left unmatched: 12. Looked up from germline, CDR1 is DFQATT and CDR2 is SNEGSKA (reference sequence). This CDR3 comprises 15 residues. The CDR3, as DNA: TGCAGTGCTAGGGACAGGATGGCCTGGGGGGAGACCCAGTACTTC. Translated: CSARDRMAWGETQYF.

The J gene is TRBJ2-7, the V gene TRBV6-2 or TRBV6-3; D tentatively fits TRBD1 or TRBD2 (5 bases each). Trimming removed 6 bases from V and 13 bases from J, with 19 bases in between. Germline V gene lookup returns CDR1 MNHEY and CDR2 SVGEGT. The CDR3 has 12 amino acids. The chain's CDR3 is CASSVRTGPPYF. DNA of the CDR3: TGTGCCAGCAGCGTCCGCACGGGACCACCTTACTTC.

This clonotype has ten or more counts. V gene TRBV13 combines with J gene TRBJ1-2; 7 bases are a match to TRBD1. CDR3 size: 17 residues. The V gene's germline CDR1 is PRHDT and CDR2 FYEKMQ (reference sequence). Trimming cost V 0 bases and J 8 bases; bases outside gene matches: 15. The CDR3 coding sequence is TGTGCCAGCAGCTTAGGCCGGTTTGGACAGGCGCCTGACGGCTACACCTTC. Translated: CASSLGRFGQAPDGYTF.

This clonotype was found a few times. The gene calls are TRBV19 and TRBJ1-5; 9 nucleotides align to TRBD1. Germline CDR1 LNHDA, CDR2 SQIVND (reference sequence). The length of the CDR3 is 19 residues. The trim removed 6 bases at V and 0 bases at J, leaving 15 bases unmatched. CDR3 sequence reads: CASSVPRDRATYSNQPQHF. Written as DNA, the CDR3 is TGTGCCAGTAGCGTACCCCGGGACAGGGCAACTTATAGCAATCAGCCCCAGCATTTT.

This clonotype was counted ten times or more. The chain carries TRBV24-1 and TRBJ1-1; the D gene is possibly TRBD1 (5 bases). CDR3 length: 15 residues. CDR1 is KGHDR and CDR2 is SFDVKD in the germline V gene. The V end was cut by 2 bases, the J end by 4 bases, with 13 bases between. CDR3 nucleotide sequence: TGTGCCACCAGTGATTCCAGGGCCTCGCCCACTGAAGCTTTCTTT. It specifies CATSDSRASPTEAFF.

The chain links TRBV12-3 or TRBV12-4 to TRBJ1-4; TRBD1 might be the D (5 bases). The CDR3 is 16 residues long. Deletions cut 5 bases from V and 10 bases from J, with 23 bases between. CDR3 sequence reads: CASSRRLGQALGKLFF. The CDR3 region has the DNA TGTGCCAGCAGTCGTCGCCTGGGGCAGGCGCTTGGAAAACTGTTTTTT.

This clonotype was seen many times. This chain connects TRBV2 to TRBJ1-5, with 7 bases lining up with TRBD1. V trimming: 6 bases; J trimming: 3 bases; junction bases outside the gene matches: 5. The CDR3 has 14 residues. Looked up from germline, CDR1 is SNHLY and CDR2 is FYNNEI. The DNA for the CDR3 is TGTGCCAGCAGCGTTACAGGGGTCAATCAGCCCCAGCATTTT. Translating it yields CASSVTGVNQPQHF.

Ten or more counts support this clonotype. The J gene is TRBJ1-2, the V gene TRBV20-1, with D unresolved. Germline V lookup: CDR1 DFQATT, CDR2 SNEGSKA (reference sequence). The CDR3 has 15 amino acids. Between the trimmed V and J ends, which lost 2 bases and 1 base, there was a span of 14 bases. The CDR3 DNA follows: TGCAGTGCTAGACAGGATCCTATTAATAACTATGGCTACACCTTC. It is translated as CSARQDPINNYGYTF.

This chain uses TRBV12-3 or TRBV12-4 with TRBJ1-2; D uncertain. Trimming pared 6 bases from V and 8 bases from J, leaving 13 bases between. This CDR3 has 12 amino acids. In nucleotides, the CDR3 is TGTGCCAGCAGCCTTGGACGTTGGGGCTACACCTTC. This gives the protein CASSLGRWGYTF.

The gene calls are TRBV12-3 or TRBV12-4 and TRBJ2-5; a possible D gene is TRBD2 (6 bases). This CDR3 region has 15 residues. V lost 0 bases and J 5 bases, leaving 13 bases between the germline ends. The CDR3 DNA reads as TGTGCCAGCAGTTTAGCGCTTCGAGGGAGGGAGACCCAGTACTTC. Translating gives CASSLALRGRETQYF.